The 4 T cell receptor beta chains given below trace back to one sample, sequenced in a study of cytomegalovirus exposure and HLA in healthy donors. The PCR had 60 Vbeta and 13 Jbeta primers. Profiled with immunoSEQ multiplex PCR; TCRdb holds only in-frame clones, not every one. This table has under 90,000 clones, about 79% appearing once. Sequencing was carried out using PBMCs. Receptor source: a middle-aged woman in good health and CMV-seronegative.

The chain is built from TRBV29-1 and TRBJ1-2; D is possibly TRBD1 (6 bases). Germline assignment: CDR1 SQVTM and CDR2 ANQGSEA. V lost 6 bases to trimming and J lost 4 bases, with 15 bases between them. The CDR3 spans 13 residues. The CDR3 DNA sequence: TGCAGCGTCCCTTACAGGGCGGGCTATGGCTACACCTTC. Translating gives CSVPYRAGYGYTF.

CDR3 in amino acids: CASSFVSGGQETQYF. For the CDR3, the DNA is TGTGCCAGCAGTTTTGTTAGCGGAGGCCAAGAGACCCAGTACTTC. The chain has TRBV27 and TRBJ2-5; maybe TRBD2 (6 bases). The germline gives CDR1 MNHEY, CDR2 SMNVEV (reference sequence). V lost 3 bases to trimming and J lost 1 base, with 12 bases between them. CDR3 length: 15 residues.

The rearrangement links TRBV21-1 to TRBJ2-5; the table's D call of TRBD1 was not tested on the DNA. TRBV21-1 is shown as a pseudogene. The CDR3 is 14 residues long. This CDR3 is CASKTGDKQETQYF. As DNA, the CDR3 is TGTGCCAGCAAAACTGGGGACAAACAAGAGACCCAGTACTTC.

The CDR3 here is CASSLTDRNTEAFF. CDR3 sequence (DNA): TGTGCCAGCAGCTTAACGGACAGGAACACTGAAGCTTTCTTT. The J gene is TRBJ1-1, the V gene TRBV7-2; D perhaps matches TRBD1 (6 bases). The CDR3 runs 14 residues. V shed 2 bases and J shed 1 base, with 8 bases lying between them. Germline V gene lookup returns CDR1 SGHTA and CDR2 FQGNSA.